One sample yielded the 27 T cell receptor beta chains listed below, sequenced in a study of early T cells in non-severe SARS-CoV-2 infection. TCRdb fed the 5' RACE reads into MiXCR, producing one record per CDR3 protein. The table includes approximately 66,000 distinct CDR3 sequences, around 14% detected once. Material for sequencing was whole blood. The receptors derive from an adult who was a healthcare worker with PCR-confirmed SARS-CoV-2 infection or an uninfected control (not recorded which).

The V and J genes are TRBV6-5 and TRBJ2-3; D is unresolved. CDR1 MNHEY and CDR2 SVGAGI come from the germline V gene. This CDR3 has 14 residues. The V end lost 0 bases, the J end lost 3 bases, and 7 bases lay between the germline ends. CDR3 loop: CASSYSVRTDTQYF. The CDR3 DNA reads TGTGCCAGCAGTTACTCGGTACGAACAGATACGCAGTATTTT.

This clonotype was picked up many times. The V and J genes are TRBV20-1 and TRBJ1-2; a weak D match, TRBD1 (6 bases). The CDR3 has 15 amino acids. Germline loops: CDR1 DFQATT, CDR2 SNEGSKA (reference sequence). Deletions cut 0 bases from V and 7 bases from J, with 18 bases between. The CDR3 reads CSARDPGQGTGGYTF. The CDR3 DNA reads as TGCAGTGCTAGAGACCCCGGGCAGGGGACCGGTGGCTACACCTTC.

This clonotype was observed at least ten times. V and J are TRBV7-3 and TRBJ2-2; no clear D. Trimming removed 5 bases from V and 1 base from J, with 14 bases in between. CDR1 is SGHTA and CDR2 is FQGTGA in the germline V gene. There are 16 residues in the CDR3. CDR3 residues: CASSLIPVLNTGELFF. CDR3 coding DNA: TGTGCCAGCAGCCTCATTCCGGTTTTGAACACCGGGGAGCTGTTTTTT.

This clonotype was counted between two and nine times. The chain uses TRBV25-1 and TRBJ2-3; D gene ambiguous. Between the trimmed V and J ends, which lost 1 base and 6 bases, there was a span of 17 bases. Germline loops: CDR1 MGHDK, CDR2 SYGVNS. The CDR3 is 16 amino acids. DNA of the CDR3: TGTGCCAGCAGTGAATCGGACGTCGGCGATTGGGATACGCAGTATTTT. Its translation: CASSESDVGDWDTQYF.

The chain links TRBV4-3 to TRBJ2-7; weak D call: TRBD2 (6 bases). Deletions cut 1 base from V and 13 bases from J, with 20 bases between. The CDR3 is made up of 14 amino acids. CDR1 is LGHNA, CDR2 YSLEER, per germline. CDR3 sequence: CASSQVFRQGLKYF. CDR3 DNA: TGCGCCAGCAGCCAAGTCTTTCGGCAGGGACTTAAATACTTC.

This clonotype was detected many times. The chain is built from TRBV9 and TRBJ1-2; D not certain. The V end lost 5 bases, the J end lost 8 bases, and 10 bases lay between the germline ends. CDR3 size: 11 residues. Germline loops: CDR1 SGDLS, CDR2 YYNGEE. The CDR3 nucleotides read TGTGCCAGCAGAGATGGTCTCGGCTACACCTTC. Its translation is CASRDGLGYTF.

This clonotype has ten or more counts. This sequence joins TRBV29-1 and TRBJ1-1, with D uncertain. Germline V gives CDR1 SQVTM, CDR2 ANQGSEA. This CDR3 comprises 11 residues. Trimming removed 7 bases at V and 7 bases at J, with 13 bases between. The CDR3 DNA is TGCAGCGCCGGATTCTACGGTGAAGCTTTCTTT. As protein: CSAGFYGEAFF.

V gene TRBV20-1 combines with J gene TRBJ2-7; D is possibly TRBD2 (6 bases). From germline, CDR1 is DFQATT and CDR2 SNEGSKA (reference sequence). This CDR3 has 12 amino acids. V was trimmed by 5 bases and J by 7 bases, leaving 15 bases between them. CDR3 nucleotide sequence: TGCAGTGCTCCCGGACTCCGGGAGGAGCAGTACTTC. Encoded protein: CSAPGLREEQYF.

This clonotype was seen repeatedly, ten times or more. CDR3 sequence reads: CASSLWADNSPLHF. The CDR3 DNA reads TGTGCCAGCAGTCTGTGGGCGGATAATTCACCCCTCCACTTT. The J gene is TRBJ1-6, the V gene TRBV27; D gene uncertain. Germline CDR1 and CDR2: MNHEY and SMNVEV (reference sequence). The CDR3 sequence is 14 residues long. V was shortened by 5 bases and J by 5 bases, with 10 bases between the two germline ends.

This clonotype was seen ten or more times. CDR3 sequence (DNA): TGCAGCGTTTCGGGACTATACCAAGAGACCCAGTACTTC. The encoded protein is CSVSGLYQETQYF. The V and J genes are TRBV29-1 and TRBJ2-5; 7 nucleotides match TRBD2. This CDR3 has 13 amino acids. After removal of 5 bases from V and 0 bases from J, the junction contained 3 bases not matched to a gene. Germline CDR1 and CDR2: SQVTM and ANQGSEA. Based on the CDR3 plus reference TRBV29-1 and TRBJ2-5, the full variable domain is SAVISQKPSRDICQRGTSLTIQCQVDSQVTMMFWYRQQPGQSLTLIATANQGSEATYESGFVIDKFPISRPNLTFSTLTVSNMSPEDSSIYLCSVSGLYQETQYFGPGTRLLVL.

CDR3 nucleotide sequence: TGCGCCAGCAGCCTGGGACAGGCCACCTACGAGCAGTACTTC. It specifies CASSLGQATYEQYF. The chain is built from TRBV5-1 and TRBJ2-7; TRBD1 agrees at 8 bases. The V gene end was trimmed by 4 bases and the J gene end by 2 bases; junction bases not matched to a gene: 5. In germline, CDR1 is SGHRS, CDR2 YFSETQ. CDR3 length: 14 amino acids.

This chain uses TRBV18 with TRBJ2-3, with D perhaps TRBD2 (7 bases). V was pared by 5 bases and J by 5 bases, with 17 bases between. The CDR3 length is 15 residues. Germline values: CDR1 KGHSH, CDR2 LQKENI. CDR3 DNA sequence: TGTGCCAGCTCAAGGAGCGGGGCCAGGGGAGATACGCAGTATTTT. Translating it yields CASSRSGARGDTQYF.

This clonotype was seen a handful of times. This rearrangement joins TRBV12-3 or TRBV12-4 to TRBJ2-1; the D gene could be TRBD1 or TRBD2 (6 bases each). Trimming took 3 bases from V and 6 from J, leaving 15 bases between them. The CDR3 spans 15 residues. CDR3 DNA: TGTGCCAGCAGTTTCGTGACTAGGGGGGTCAATGAGCAGTTCTTC. Residues: CASSFVTRGVNEQFF.

This clonotype was seen many times. The V call is TRBV15, the J call TRBJ1-2, with TRBD1 as a possible D gene (6 bases). Germline CDR1 and CDR2: LNHNV and YYDKDF (reference sequence). Trimming took off 9 bases at V and 5 bases at J, with 19 bases between the two ends. This CDR3 region has 14 residues. CDR3 amino acids: CATRWGGDPYGYTF. CDR3 DNA: TGTGCCACGAGGTGGGGGGGCGACCCTTATGGCTACACCTTC. Full variable domain (missing parts from reference TRBV15 and TRBJ1-2): DAMVIQNPRYQVTQFGKPVTLSCSQTLNHNVMYWYQQKSSQAPKLLFHYYDKDFNNEADTPDNFQSRRPNTSFCFLDIRSPGLGDTAMYLCATRWGGDPYGYTFGSGTRLTVV.

This chain uses TRBV5-1 with TRBJ2-3; D not certain. This CDR3 comprises 12 residues. Trimming removed 0 bases at V and 5 bases at J, with 4 bases between. The germline V gene encodes CDR1 SGHRS and CDR2 YFSETQ. CDR3 region: CASSLGGDTQYF. As DNA, the CDR3 is TGCGCCAGCAGCTTGGGAGGAGATACGCAGTATTTT.

This clonotype appeared a few times. J is TRBJ2-3 and V is TRBV24-1, with D maybe TRBD2 (6 bases). The CDR3 length is 13 residues. Trimming left V 2 bases short and J 6 bases short, with 8 bases between. CDR1 KGHDR and CDR2 SFDVKD come from the germline V gene. The CDR3 DNA follows: TGTGCCACCAGTGATTCGGGACTCGATACGCAGTATTTT. This sequence encodes CATSDSGLDTQYF.

This clonotype was seen at least ten times. The chain employs TRBV19 and TRBJ1-4, with 10 positions matching TRBD1. With 6 bases clipped from V and 6 bases from J, the junction kept 7 bases outside the gene matches. Germline V gene lookup returns CDR1 LNHDA and CDR2 SQIVND (reference sequence). The length of the CDR3 is 15 residues. CDR3 nucleotides: TGTGCCAGTAGACATCAGACAGGGGGCGATGAAAAACTGTTTTTT. Its translation: CASRHQTGGDEKLFF.

The chain couples TRBV6-6 to TRBJ1-1; D uncertain. The CDR3 is made up of 15 amino acids. Germline CDR1 and CDR2: MNHNY and SVGAGI (reference sequence). V dropped 2 bases and J dropped 1 base, with 11 bases sitting between them. Here the CDR3 DNA reads TGTGCCAGCAGTTACCAAGCCAAATCGAACACTGAAGCTTTCTTT. Residues: CASSYQAKSNTEAFF.

CDR3 coding DNA: TGCAGCGTGACCAATGGGACAAACATTCAGTACTTC. This codes for CSVTNGTNIQYF. The chain uses TRBV29-1 and TRBJ2-4; tentatively, D is TRBD1 or TRBD2 (5 bases each). V was cut by 6 bases and J by 6 bases, with 12 bases left in between. The CDR3 covers 12 residues. Germline loops: CDR1 SQVTM, CDR2 ANQGSEA.

To note about this clonotype: A much larger clone sits a single nucleotide away, making a read error possible. The chain is built from TRBV19 and TRBJ2-1; tentative D call: TRBD2 (5 bases). V gave up 0 bases and J gave up 3 bases, with 9 bases separating them. Germline CDR1 is LNHDA and CDR2 is SQIVND (reference sequence). The CDR3 totals 15 residues. CDR3 DNA: TGTGCCAGTAGTATAGATCCTAGCCGCTACAATGAGCAGTTCTTC. Residues: CASSIDPSRYNEQFF.

This clonotype has at least ten counts. The chain carries TRBV9 and TRBJ2-1, with D unclear. The germline V and J ends were trimmed by 0 bases and 9 bases, with 13 bases remaining between them. Looked up from germline, CDR1 is SGDLS and CDR2 is YYNGEE. CDR3 length: 14 amino acids. CDR3 protein: CASSVDDGLGEQFF. The CDR3 nucleotides read TGTGCCAGCAGCGTAGACGATGGCCTGGGTGAGCAGTTCTTC. Using reference TRBV9 and TRBJ2-1 for the parts outside the CDR3, the full variable domain is DSGVTQTPKHLITATGQRVTLRCSPRSGDLSVYWYQQSLDQGLQFLIQYYNGEERAKGNILERFSAQQFPDLHSELNLSSLELGDSALYFCASSVDDGLGEQFFGPGTRLTVL.

A few counts support this clonotype. CDR3 DNA sequence: TGCAGCGTTCGCGTACCCTACAATGAGCAGTTCTTC. It is translated as CSVRVPYNEQFF. This chain uses TRBV29-1 with TRBJ2-1, with unresolved D. The germline V gene has CDR1 SQVTM and CDR2 ANQGSEA. V was shortened by 5 bases and J by 2 bases, with 7 bases between the two germline ends. CDR3 length: 12 amino acids.

The rearrangement links TRBV7-2 to TRBJ2-1, with 7 bases lining up with TRBD2. The CDR3 has 18 residues. In germline, CDR1 is SGHTA, CDR2 FQGNSA. Losses at the gene ends were 5 bases for V and 3 bases for J; bases not matched to a gene: 16. The CDR3 DNA reads TGTGCCAGCAGCCCGCAGAAACTAGCGCGAGTATTCTACAATGAGCAGTTCTTC. This sequence encodes CASSPQKLARVFYNEQFF.

The sample holds many counts of this clonotype. CDR3 region: CASSLGLGLRQPQHF. CDR3 bases: TGTGCCAGCAGCTTAGGCTTAGGGTTGAGGCAGCCCCAGCATTTT. V is TRBV7-8 and J is TRBJ1-5; D remains ambiguous. The CDR3 runs to 15 residues. Germline lookup yields CDR1 SGHVS and CDR2 FQNEAQ. Trimming took 1 base from V and 7 from J, leaving 14 bases between them. Combining the CDR3 with reference TRBV7-8 and TRBJ1-5 gives the whole variable domain GAGVSQSPRYKVAKRGQDVALRCDPISGHVSLFWYQQALGQGPEFLTYFQNEAQLDKSGLPSDRFFAERPEGSVSTLKIQRTQQEDSAVYLCASSLGLGLRQPQHFGDGTRLSIL.

The chain recombines TRBV5-1 with TRBJ2-1; no clear D. Germline V gene sequence: CDR1 SGHRS, CDR2 YFSETQ. This CDR3 comprises 15 residues. V was cut by 7 bases and J by 2 bases, with 16 bases left in between. Written as DNA, the CDR3 is TGCGCCAGCGGCATGGGCGACGTTCCCTACAATGAGCAGTTCTTC. This translates into CASGMGDVPYNEQFF.

This clonotype was seen more than once but under ten times. The gene calls are TRBV4-2 and TRBJ2-1; 13 bases match TRBD2. Germline CDR1 reads LGHNA; CDR2 reads YNFKEQ. The CDR3 contains 17 residues. Trimming took 1 base from V and 9 from J; bases not matched to a gene: 9. CDR3 sequence reads: CASSQGEGLAGEIEQFF. The CDR3 nucleotides read TGTGCCAGCAGCCAAGGGGAAGGACTAGCGGGAGAGATTGAGCAGTTCTTC.

This clonotype has ten or more counts. The rearrangement uses TRBV20-1 and TRBJ1-1, with a weak D call TRBD1 (5 bases). The V end was cut by 6 bases, the J end by 5 bases, with 25 bases between. The germline gives CDR1 DFQATT, CDR2 SNEGSKA (reference sequence). CDR3 length: 16 amino acids. As DNA, the CDR3 is TGCAGTGCGCGCCTCCTCTCCCTGGGGGGAGGGACTGAAGCTTTCTTT. This translates into CSARLLSLGGGTEAFF.